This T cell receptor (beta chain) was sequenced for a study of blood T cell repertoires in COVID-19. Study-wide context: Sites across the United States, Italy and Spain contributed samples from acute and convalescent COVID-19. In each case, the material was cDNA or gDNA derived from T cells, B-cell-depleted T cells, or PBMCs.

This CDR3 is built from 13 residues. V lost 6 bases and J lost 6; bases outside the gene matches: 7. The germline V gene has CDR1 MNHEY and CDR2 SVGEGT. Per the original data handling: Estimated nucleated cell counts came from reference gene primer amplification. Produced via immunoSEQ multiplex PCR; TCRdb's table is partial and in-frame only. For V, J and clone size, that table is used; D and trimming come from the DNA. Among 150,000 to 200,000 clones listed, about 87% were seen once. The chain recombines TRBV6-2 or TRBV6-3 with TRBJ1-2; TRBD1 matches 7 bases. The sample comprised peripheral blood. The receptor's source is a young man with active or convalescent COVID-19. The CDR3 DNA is TGTGCCAGCAGCCAACAGGGGATTGATGGCTACACCTTC. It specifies CASSQQGIDGYTF.